Below, 19 T cell receptor beta chains from the same sample are listed, as sequenced in a study of Graves' ophthalmopathy and Graves' hyperthyroidism. RNA transcripts served as template for amplifying TCR beta CDR3 sequences. First-round RT-PCR relied on HTBI primers, and a second-round multiplex PCR came next. TCRdb reprocessed the multiplex PCR reads with MiXCR, giving one entry per CDR3 protein. The sample consists of fewer than 400,000 distinct CDR3 sequences, around 17% of them appearing once. The specimen was peripheral blood. The receptors were gathered from a young woman with Graves' ophthalmopathy.

The chain links TRBV3-1 to TRBJ2-7; D gene unclear. V was trimmed by 0 bases and J by 5 bases, leaving 14 bases between them. This CDR3 is 15 amino acids long. From germline, CDR1 is LGHDT and CDR2 YNNKEL (reference sequence). This CDR3 is CASSQDLSYYDEQYF. CDR3 nucleotide sequence: TGTGCCAGCAGCCAAGACCTATCATACTACGACGAGCAGTACTTC.

The table lists this clonotype with many counts. This chain joins TRBV2 and TRBJ2-2, with TRBD2 matching over 7 bases. V gave up 8 bases and J gave up 7 bases; unmatched junction bases: 7. The germline gives CDR1 SNHLY, CDR2 FYNNEI. The CDR3 is 13 amino acids. CDR3 nucleotides: TGTGCCAGCGCCCGGGGGGAGGGCGGGGAGCTGTTTTTT. Its translation: CASARGEGGELFF.

This clonotype was picked up a small number of times. Relative to the germline gene, one junction end is altered; a read error may explain this. The chain links TRBV7-2 to TRBJ1-2, with D unclear. Germline CDR1 SGHTA, CDR2 FQGNSA. The CDR3 length is 13 residues. The CDR3 is CASSPEGNSGYTF. CDR3 DNA sequence: TGTGCCAGCAGCCCCGAAGGCAACTCTGGCTACACCTTC.

This clonotype was recorded at least ten times. The chain has TRBV4-3 and TRBJ2-2; 10 bases are shared with TRBD2. V dropped 1 base and J dropped 6; count of bases not matched to a gene: 8. Looked up from germline, CDR1 is LGHNA and CDR2 is YSLEER. The CDR3 length is 17 residues. This chain's CDR3 is CASSQVTLAGDPGELFF. In nucleotides, the CDR3 is TGCGCCAGCAGCCAAGTGACCCTAGCGGGAGATCCCGGGGAGCTGTTTTTT.

This clonotype showed up many times. A read error may be the cause here, since a much bigger clone is one base away. V gene TRBV6-1 combines with J gene TRBJ1-1; 7 positions agree with TRBD1. The germline V gene has CDR1 MNHNS and CDR2 SASEGT. CDR3 length equals 14 residues. CDR3 bases: TGTGCCACCCGGACAGGTTACATGAACGCTGAAGCTTTCTTT. Protein: CATRTGYMNAEAFF.

The sample holds many counts of this clonotype. The rearrangement joins TRBV30 to TRBJ2-7; D may correspond to TRBD1 or TRBD2 (6 bases each). The germline V and J ends were trimmed by 0 bases and 4 bases, with 13 bases remaining between them. The CDR3 extends over 14 amino acids. The V gene's germline CDR1 is GTSNPN and CDR2 SVGIG (reference sequence). CDR3 sequence: CAWSVGGAGYEQYF. CDR3 in DNA: TGTGCCTGGAGTGTGGGGGGCGCAGGATACGAGCAGTACTTC.

This clonotype was detected many times. The chain employs TRBV11-2 and TRBJ1-2; TRBD1 is a possible D gene (5 bases). The CDR3 is 14 residues long. Trimming pared 2 bases from V and 4 bases from J, leaving 11 bases between. The germline gives CDR1 SGHAT, CDR2 FQNNGV. CDR3 sequence (DNA): TGTGCCAGCAGCTTATACCGGGGACCCTATGGCTACACCTTC. It encodes CASSLYRGPYGYTF.

The sample holds many counts of this clonotype. The genes are TRBV20-1 and TRBJ1-6; 11 bases are shared with TRBD1. The V gene's germline CDR1 is DFQATT and CDR2 SNEGSKA (reference sequence). The V gene end was trimmed by 2 bases and the J gene end by 9 bases; junction bases not matched to a gene: 9. The CDR3 contains 16 residues. The CDR3 coding sequence is TGCAGTGCTAGACGTCCCGGACAGGGGGCCTTTTCACCCCTCCACTTT. It specifies CSARRPGQGAFSPLHF.

This clonotype was seen repeatedly, ten times or more. This chain connects TRBV7-2 to TRBJ2-7, with D perhaps TRBD1 or TRBD2 (5 bases each). Germline V gene sequence: CDR1 SGHTA, CDR2 FQGNSA. The CDR3 extends over 14 amino acids. Trimming stripped 5 bases from V and 1 base from J, with 12 bases between. DNA of the CDR3: TGTGCCAGCAGCCCCGGGACGCATTCCTACGAGCAGTACTTC. It translates to CASSPGTHSYEQYF.

This clonotype has at least ten counts. V and J are TRBV7-6 and TRBJ2-5; TRBD1 might be the D (6 bases). The V end was cut by 1 base, the J end by 3 bases, with 9 bases between. Germline V gives CDR1 SGHVS, CDR2 FNYEAQ. The CDR3 is made up of 14 amino acids. In DNA form, the CDR3 reads TGTGCCAGCAGCTTAGTTAGGACAGAAGAGACCCAGTACTTC. It codes for CASSLVRTEETQYF. The full variable domain, its missing parts supplied by reference TRBV7-6 and TRBJ2-5, is GAGVSQSPRYKVTKRGQDVALRCDPISGHVSLYWYRQALGQGPEFLTYFNYEAQQDKSGLPNDRFSAERPEGSISTLTIQRTEQRDSAMYRCASSLVRTEETQYFGPGTRLLVL.

This clonotype came up many times. This chain joins TRBV7-9 and TRBJ1-1, with a possible D match to TRBD1 (6 bases). Germline-derived CDR1 and CDR2 are SEHNR and FQNEAQ (reference sequence). CDR3 length: 15 residues. V was cut by 7 bases and J by 2 bases, with 17 bases left in between. CDR3 DNA: TGTGCCAGCACCCCCGCGACAGGAGCTAACACTGAAGCTTTCTTT. This encodes CASTPATGANTEAFF.

This clonotype occurred many times. This chain joins TRBV28 and TRBJ2-5; a weak D match, TRBD2 (6 bases). The CDR3 runs to 14 residues. Per the germline V gene, CDR1 is MDHEN and CDR2 is SYDVKM. Trimming removed 10 bases from V and 3 bases from J, with 18 bases in between. The CDR3 loop is CATLLAESKETQYF. CDR3 nucleotides: TGTGCCACCCTATTAGCGGAGAGCAAAGAGACCCAGTACTTC.

This chain connects TRBV6-1 to TRBJ1-2; 9 bases fit TRBD1. J gave up 2 bases and V 5 bases, and 9 bases lay outside the gene matches. The CDR3 sequence is 16 residues long. Germline V CDR1 and CDR2: MNHNS, SASEGT. This CDR3 reads CASSQRSTGGNYGYTF. CDR3 in DNA: TGTGCCAGCAGTCAACGGTCGACAGGGGGGAACTATGGCTACACCTTC.

This clonotype was recorded many times. V gene TRBV6-2 or TRBV6-3 combines with J gene TRBJ1-5, with D possibly TRBD1 on 6 matching bases. Trimming cost V 5 bases and J 6 bases, with 20 bases left between them. Per the germline V gene, CDR1 is MNHEY and CDR2 is SVGEGT. The CDR3 sequence is 16 residues long. This chain's CDR3 is CASSLQGLWAGQPQHF. The CDR3 DNA reads as TGTGCCAGCAGTCTACAGGGCCTTTGGGCTGGTCAGCCCCAGCATTTT.

There are many counts of this clonotype. The chain combines TRBV6-1 with TRBJ2-7; 7 bases agree with TRBD2. The CDR3 has 13 residues. With V trimmed by 10 bases and J by 5 bases, 11 bases remained unmatched. CDR1 and CDR2 from the germline V gene are MNHNS and SASEGT. The CDR3 reads CATRGRGINEQYF. CDR3 nucleotide sequence: TGTGCCACCCGCGGGCGGGGGATCAACGAGCAGTACTTC.

This clonotype was counted between two and nine times. This chain links TRBV7-9 with TRBJ2-5; D perhaps matches TRBD2 (5 bases). The germline gives CDR1 SEHNR, CDR2 FQNEAQ (reference sequence). V was clipped by 7 bases and J by 2 bases, with 17 bases between them. The length of the CDR3 is 15 residues. Here the CDR3 reads CASTTGLAHQETQYF. CDR3 in DNA: TGTGCCAGCACCACTGGTCTAGCTCATCAAGAGACCCAGTACTTC.

This clonotype was recorded at least ten times. This rearrangement joins TRBV4-1 to TRBJ2-7; TRBD2 matches at 13 bases. Germline assignment: CDR1 MGHRA and CDR2 YSYEKL. The CDR3 has 15 amino acids. V dropped 6 bases and J dropped 2; count of bases not matched to a gene: 4. CDR3 DNA sequence: TGCGCCAGCAGTCATACTAGCGGGAGGGCCTACGAGCAGTACTTC. Translation: CASSHTSGRAYEQYF.

The J gene is TRBJ2-7, the V gene TRBV10-1; 11 bases line up with TRBD2. Germline CDR1 WNHNN, CDR2 SYGVQD (reference sequence). The CDR3 loop spans 17 amino acids. The V and J ends lost 0 bases and 4 bases, in that order; junction bases with no gene match: 8. CDR3 sequence: CASSESNRLAGRYEQYF. CDR3 sequence (DNA): TGCGCCAGCAGTGAGTCGAACCGACTAGCGGGGAGGTACGAGCAGTACTTC.

In its sample, this clonotype was seen many times. V is TRBV6-1 and J is TRBJ2-4; TRBD2 matches at 11 bases. There are 17 residues in the CDR3. Trimming removed 5 bases from V and 2 bases from J; junction bases left unmatched: 8. Looked up from germline, CDR1 is MNHNS and CDR2 is SASEGT. CDR3 bases: TGTGCCAGCAGTCGGACTCTAGCGGGAGGACCCAAAAACATTCAGTACTTC. It yields the protein CASSRTLAGGPKNIQYF.